Following are 18 T cell receptor beta chains from one sample sequenced in a study of shared clonotypes between healthy human individuals. Libraries were prepared by immunoSEQ multiplex PCR; TCRdb keeps only in-frame clonotypes and omits some of them. The sample has millions of clones; approximately 93% are singletons. What was sequenced was naive CD4+ T cells from PBMCs. The subset: CD45RA+ positively selected. The receptors stem from a man aged 18 to 30 in good health. Some clones in this sample may be carry-over from other donors' samples.

The chain joins TRBV6-1 to TRBJ1-6; D unresolved. Germline CDR1 MNHNS, CDR2 SASEGT. V gave up 6 bases and J gave up 8 bases, with 14 bases separating them. CDR3 size: 14 residues. CDR3 nucleotide sequence: TGTGCCAGCAGGGCGGCGTGGGGTTATTCACCCCTCCACTTT. As protein: CASRAAWGYSPLHF.

J is TRBJ2-1 and V is TRBV6-6; 10 nucleotides match TRBD1. Germline-derived CDR1 and CDR2 are MNHNY and SVGAGI (reference sequence). The CDR3 sequence is 16 residues long. After removal of 6 bases from V and 9 bases from J, the junction contained 14 bases not matched to a gene. The CDR3 loop reads CASSETPGTGVSEQFF. Here the CDR3 DNA reads TGTGCCAGCAGCGAGACGCCCGGGACAGGGGTTAGTGAGCAGTTCTTC.

This chain joins TRBV28 and TRBJ2-7, with 9 bases lining up with TRBD1. In germline, CDR1 is MDHEN, CDR2 SYDVKM. The V and J ends lost 6 bases and 3 bases, in that order; junction bases with no gene match: 9. The CDR3 runs to 15 residues. The CDR3 here is CASSPTGTGHYEQYF. CDR3 DNA sequence: TGTGCCAGCAGCCCAACGGGGACAGGGCACTACGAGCAGTACTTC. Full variable domain (rest looked up from reference TRBV28 and TRBJ2-7): DVKVTQSSRYLVKRTGEKVFLECVQDMDHENMFWYRQDPGLGLRLIYFSYDVKMKEKGDIPEGYSVSREKKERFSLILESASTNQTSMYLCASSPTGTGHYEQYFGPGTRLTVT.

The J gene is TRBJ1-5, the V gene TRBV28; a possible D gene is TRBD1 (6 bases). This CDR3 has 15 amino acids. Deletions cut 5 bases from V and 9 bases from J, with 20 bases between. Germline CDR1 is MDHEN and CDR2 is SYDVKM. This CDR3 reads CASSGQFRGGGPQHF. CDR3 bases: TGTGCCAGCAGTGGGCAGTTCAGGGGCGGCGGGCCCCAGCATTTT. The full variable domain, in which reference TRBV28 and TRBJ1-5 provide the parts outside the CDR3, is DVKVTQSSRYLVKRTGEKVFLECVQDMDHENMFWYRQDPGLGLRLIYFSYDVKMKEKGDIPEGYSVSREKKERFSLILESASTNQTSMYLCASSGQFRGGGPQHFGDGTRLSIL.

The V and J genes are TRBV30 and TRBJ2-7, with D maybe TRBD2 (6 bases). The V end was cut by 7 bases, the J end by 5 bases, with 12 bases between. The CDR3 covers 11 residues. CDR1 and CDR2 from the germline V gene are GTSNPN and SVGIG (reference sequence). CDR3 DNA sequence: TGTGCCTCGGGGGTAAACGACGAGCAGTACTTC. It encodes CASGVNDEQYF. Supplemented by reference TRBV30 and TRBJ2-7, the full variable domain reads SQTIHQWPATLVQPVGSPLSLECTVEGTSNPNLYWYRQAAGRGLQLLFYSVGIGQISSEVPQNLSASRPQDRQFILSSKKLLLSDSGFYLCASGVNDEQYFGPGTRLTVT.

The gene calls are TRBV27 and TRBJ2-7, with D unclear. Looked up from germline, CDR1 is MNHEY and CDR2 is SMNVEV (reference sequence). V lost 2 bases, J lost 2 bases, and 10 bases lay in between. This CDR3 has 14 amino acids. CDR3 loop: CASSLTDGTYEQYF. CDR3 bases: TGTGCCAGCAGTTTAACCGATGGAACCTACGAGCAGTACTTC.

The J gene is TRBJ1-1, the V gene TRBV25-1; perhaps TRBD1 as D (5 bases). The germline V and J ends were trimmed by 3 bases and 6 bases, with 17 bases remaining between them. Germline CDR1 MGHDK, CDR2 SYGVNS. The CDR3 runs 15 residues. The CDR3 reads CASSDARGVWAEAFF. The DNA of the CDR3 is TGTGCCAGCAGTGATGCAAGGGGCGTGTGGGCTGAAGCTTTCTTT.

This clone occurred a few times. The chain's CDR3 is CASSLNPRSVNYGYTF. The CDR3 bases are TGCGCCAGCAGCTTGAACCCACGAAGCGTAAATTATGGCTACACCTTC. J is TRBJ1-2 and V is TRBV5-1; no clear D. This CDR3 comprises 16 residues. The V end lost 1 base, the J end lost 5 bases, and 18 bases lay between the germline ends. Germline CDR1 SGHRS, CDR2 YFSETQ.

This clone appeared a few times. J is TRBJ1-5 and V is TRBV7-2, with TRBD1 matching 9 bases. The germline V gene encodes CDR1 SGHTA and CDR2 FQGNSA. V shed 4 bases and J 7 bases; nucleotides not matched to a gene: 5. The CDR3 extends over 14 amino acids. The CDR3 loop is CASSWDRVTQPQHF. DNA for the CDR3: TGTGCCAGCAGCTGGGACAGGGTGACCCAGCCCCAGCATTTT.

V is TRBV27 and J is TRBJ2-7, with TRBD1 matching over 8 bases. Germline assignment: CDR1 MNHEY and CDR2 SMNVEV (reference sequence). Trimming at V came to 6 bases and at J to 3 bases, leaving 10 bases not matched to a gene. CDR3 length: 15 residues. CDR3 loop: CASRPLDRDFYEQYF. CDR3 nucleotides: TGTGCCAGCAGGCCATTGGACAGGGACTTCTACGAGCAGTACTTC.

The chain is built from TRBV25-1 and TRBJ2-1; 8 nucleotides match TRBD2. CDR1 MGHDK and CDR2 SYGVNS come from the germline V gene. The CDR3 is made up of 13 amino acids. V lost 2 bases, J lost 10 bases, and 4 bases stayed unmatched. The DNA of the CDR3 is TGTGCCAGCAGTGAAGCGGGCGGGGGGGAGCAGTTCTTC. The encoded protein is CASSEAGGGEQFF.

This chain connects TRBV7-9 to TRBJ2-3; TRBD2 aligns across 8 bases. Germline V gene lookup returns CDR1 SEHNR and CDR2 FQNEAQ (reference sequence). With 5 bases clipped from V and 4 bases from J, the junction kept 14 bases outside the gene matches. The CDR3 is 17 amino acids. CDR3 in DNA: TGTGCCAGCAGCCCCGCATATGGAGCGGGAGTCGCAGATACGCAGTATTTT. Translated: CASSPAYGAGVADTQYF.

The rearrangement links TRBV5-1 to TRBJ1-3; no clear D gene. CDR1 and CDR2 (germline): SGHRS, YFSETQ. Trimming removed 2 bases at V and 3 bases at J, with 12 bases between. This CDR3 region has 15 residues. CDR3 bases: TGCGCCAGCAGCTTAACCAGCAATCTTGGAAACACCATATATTTT. Its translation: CASSLTSNLGNTIYF.

This clone was observed a few times. The rearrangement links TRBV2 to TRBJ2-7; D not certain. The CDR3 has 11 residues. Trimming removed 8 bases at V and 5 bases at J, with 10 bases between. Per the germline V gene, CDR1 is SNHLY and CDR2 is FYNNEI. CDR3 sequence reads: CASGKEHEQYF. In DNA form, the CDR3 reads TGTGCCAGCGGGAAAGAGCACGAGCAGTACTTC.

The chain recombines TRBV29-1 with TRBJ1-2; the D is unclear. This CDR3 has 11 residues. The V end lost 4 bases, the J end lost 8 bases, and 11 bases lay between the germline ends. Germline V lookup: CDR1 SQVTM, CDR2 ANQGSEA. CDR3 sequence (DNA): TGCAGCGTTGCCGGCGGATCGGGCTACACCTTC. Residues: CSVAGGSGYTF.

This clone has only one observation. The sample carries other DNA sequences with the same CDR3. The chain couples TRBV5-1 to TRBJ2-7; D is ambiguous. The V end was cut by 0 bases, the J end by 0 bases, with 7 bases between. The CDR3 runs to 14 residues. Germline V gene lookup returns CDR1 SGHRS and CDR2 YFSETQ. The CDR3 bases are TGCGCCAGCAGCTTGGGCCAGACCTCCTACGAGCAGTACTTC. As protein: CASSLGQTSYEQYF.

The J gene is TRBJ1-1, the V gene TRBV6-5; the D is unclear. V was shortened by 6 bases and J by 0 bases, with 11 bases between the two germline ends. Germline-derived CDR1 and CDR2 are MNHEY and SVGAGI. The CDR3 covers 14 residues. As DNA, the CDR3 is TGTGCCAGCAGCCGGAGAAATATGAACACTGAAGCTTTCTTT. Amino acid sequence: CASSRRNMNTEAFF.

This clone was detected a few times. The sample carries other DNA sequences with the same CDR3. For the CDR3, the DNA is TGCGCCAGCAGCTTGGGACTAGCGGGGAACACCGGGGAGCTGTTTTTT. The encoded protein is CASSLGLAGNTGELFF. J is TRBJ2-2 and V is TRBV5-1; 10 bases match TRBD2. The germline V gene has CDR1 SGHRS and CDR2 YFSETQ. The V gene end was trimmed by 0 bases and the J gene end by 1 base; junction bases not matched to a gene: 0. This CDR3 region has 16 residues.